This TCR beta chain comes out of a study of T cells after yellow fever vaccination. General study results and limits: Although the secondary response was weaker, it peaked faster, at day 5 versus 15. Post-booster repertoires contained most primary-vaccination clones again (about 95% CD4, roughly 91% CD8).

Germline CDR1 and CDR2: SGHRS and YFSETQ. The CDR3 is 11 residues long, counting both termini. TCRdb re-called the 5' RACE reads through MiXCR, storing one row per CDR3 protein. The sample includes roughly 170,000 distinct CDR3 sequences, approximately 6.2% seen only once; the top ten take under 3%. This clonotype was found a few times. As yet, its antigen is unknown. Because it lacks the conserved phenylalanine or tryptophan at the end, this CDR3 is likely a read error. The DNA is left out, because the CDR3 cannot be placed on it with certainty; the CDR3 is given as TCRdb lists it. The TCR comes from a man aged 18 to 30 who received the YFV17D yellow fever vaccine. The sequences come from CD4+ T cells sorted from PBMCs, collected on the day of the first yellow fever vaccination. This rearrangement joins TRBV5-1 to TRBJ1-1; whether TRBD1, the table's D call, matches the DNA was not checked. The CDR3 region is CASSLSPETGV.